Following are 23 T cell receptor beta chains from one sample sequenced in a study of blood T cell repertoires in COVID-19. TCRdb's copy holds only in-frame clones and misses some; the assay was immunoSEQ multiplex PCR. The sample yields about 140,000 clones, less than 85% seen once. Specimen: peripheral blood. The receptors were sampled from a human donor in a cohort sampled during active COVID-19.

This clone showed up just a few times. The chain is built from TRBV28 and TRBJ1-2, with 7 nucleotides matching TRBD1. CDR3 length: 13 residues. From germline, CDR1 is MDHEN and CDR2 SYDVKM. The V and J ends lost 7 bases and 4 bases, in that order; junction bases with no gene match: 6. CDR3 sequence (DNA): TGTGCCAGCAACACAGGGGCAGTCTATGGCTACACCTTC. It specifies CASNTGAVYGYTF.

This clone was seen once. The chain joins TRBV5-1 to TRBJ2-2; TRBD2 is a possible D gene (6 bases). Germline-derived CDR1 and CDR2 are SGHRS and YFSETQ. The CDR3 contains 12 residues. Deletions cut 4 bases from V and 7 bases from J, with 8 bases between. In nucleotides, the CDR3 is TGCGCCAGCAGCCCGGGGGTCGGGGAGCTGTTTTTT. This encodes CASSPGVGELFF. The variable domain in full, completed from reference TRBV5-1 and TRBJ2-2, reads KAGVTQTPRYLIKTRGQQVTLSCSPISGHRSVSWYQQTPGQGLQFLFEYFSETQRNKGNFPGRFSGRQFSNSRSEMNVSTLELGDSALYLCASSPGVGELFFGEGSRLTVL.

This sequence joins TRBV30 and TRBJ1-5; no definite D call. CDR3 size: 14 residues. V dropped 0 bases and J dropped 2 bases, with 8 bases sitting between them. The germline V gene encodes CDR1 GTSNPN and CDR2 SVGIG (reference sequence). DNA of the CDR3: TGTGCCTGGAGTGTACGGGGTGGCAATCAGCCCCAGCATTTT. Amino acid sequence: CAWSVRGGNQPQHF.

The count of this clone is one. The V call is TRBV4-2, the J call TRBJ1-2; TRBD1 aligns across 7 bases. The CDR3 length is 14 residues. Trimming removed 5 bases from V and 5 bases from J; junction bases left unmatched: 8. Germline values: CDR1 LGHNA, CDR2 YNFKEQ. CDR3 residues: CASSNPGQPYGYTF. The CDR3 DNA sequence: TGTGCCAGCAGCAATCCGGGACAGCCATATGGCTACACCTTC.

This clone has more than one count but fewer than ten. This rearrangement joins TRBV6-2 or TRBV6-3 to TRBJ1-2; 12 bases are a match to TRBD1. The germline CDR1 and CDR2 sequences are MNHEY and SVGEGT. Trimming at V came to 0 bases and at J to 7 bases, leaving 6 bases not matched to a gene. The CDR3 contains 16 residues. DNA for the CDR3: TGTGCCAGCAGTTACTCGGGACAGGGGGCACTCTCTGGCTACACCTTC. It translates to CASSYSGQGALSGYTF.

This clone was seen once. The chain recombines TRBV10-3 with TRBJ2-7, with 8 bases aligning to TRBD1. The trim removed 4 bases at V and 4 bases at J, leaving 15 bases unmatched. This CDR3 is built from 17 residues. The germline gives CDR1 ENHRY, CDR2 SYGVKD. The CDR3 loop reads CAISGPARQGLFYEQYF. Here the CDR3 DNA reads TGTGCCATCAGTGGCCCGGCCCGACAGGGGTTATTTTACGAGCAGTACTTC.

The chain recombines TRBV6-2 or TRBV6-3 with TRBJ1-5; no clear D gene. The CDR3 runs to 15 residues. Germline CDR1 reads MNHEY; CDR2 reads SVGEGT. V was cut by 6 bases and J by 1 base, with 13 bases left in between. The CDR3 DNA is TGTGCCAGCAGCCGAGAGGGTGGAAGCAATCAGCCCCAGCATTTT. It yields the protein CASSREGGSNQPQHF.

V gene TRBV29-1 combines with J gene TRBJ1-2; 7 bases agree with TRBD1. J was trimmed by 4 bases and V by 6 bases; bases with no gene match: 8. The CDR3 totals 13 residues. Looked up from germline, CDR1 is SQVTM and CDR2 is ANQGSEA. DNA of the CDR3: TGCAGCGTCGCAGGGGGTAAAGTCTATGGCTACACCTTC. Encoded protein: CSVAGGKVYGYTF.

The chain employs TRBV5-1 and TRBJ2-7; D remains ambiguous. Per the germline V gene, CDR1 is SGHRS and CDR2 is YFSETQ. The ends were cut back, 4 bases at V and 2 bases at J, with 13 bases in the middle. The CDR3 spans 14 residues. For the CDR3, the DNA is TGCGCCAGCAGCAACCAGGAAGCCCCCTACGAGCAGTACTTC. As protein: CASSNQEAPYEQYF.

The chain combines TRBV18 with TRBJ1-2, with 7 positions matching TRBD1. The germline V gene encodes CDR1 KGHSH and CDR2 LQKENI. V shed 1 base and J 0 bases; nucleotides not matched to a gene: 20. The CDR3 is made up of 21 amino acids. The CDR3 is CASSPLFEAPGQSWANYGYTF. The CDR3 coding sequence is TGTGCCAGCTCACCACTCTTCGAGGCACCGGGACAGAGTTGGGCTAACTATGGCTACACCTTC.

This chain links TRBV6-5 with TRBJ1-2, with a possible D match to TRBD1 (6 bases). Trimming pared 5 bases from V and 7 bases from J, leaving 8 bases between. Germline CDR1 is MNHEY and CDR2 is SVGAGI. The CDR3 runs 11 residues. This CDR3 reads CASSPGVGYTF. The CDR3 DNA follows: TGTGCCAGCAGTCCAGGGGTTGGCTACACCTTC.

The chain links TRBV5-4 to TRBJ2-1; 9 bases align to TRBD2. Looked up from germline, CDR1 is SGHNT and CDR2 is YYREEE (reference sequence). J lost 4 bases, V lost 4 bases, and 12 bases had no gene match. The CDR3 length is 17 residues. The CDR3 loop is CASSPGGGGARYNEQFF. Here the CDR3 DNA reads TGTGCCAGCAGCCCCGGGGGCGGGGGGGCCAGGTACAATGAGCAGTTCTTC.

The genes are TRBV6-5 and TRBJ2-7, with D possibly TRBD1 on 6 matching bases. This CDR3 is built from 14 residues. Germline-derived CDR1 and CDR2 are MNHEY and SVGAGI. The V end lost 5 bases, the J end lost 0 bases, and 11 bases lay between the germline ends. CDR3 coding DNA: TGTGCCAGCAGTCAAAACAGGGACTCCTACGAGCAGTACTTC. Translation: CASSQNRDSYEQYF.

This clone was seen a few times. V is TRBV19 and J is TRBJ2-5; maybe TRBD1 (5 bases). The germline V and J ends were trimmed by 6 bases and 5 bases, with 10 bases remaining between them. This CDR3 is 12 amino acids long. From germline, CDR1 is LNHDA and CDR2 SQIVND (reference sequence). CDR3 in amino acids: CASRSAGETQYF. In DNA form, the CDR3 reads TGTGCCAGTAGATCGGCAGGGGAGACCCAGTACTTC.

The chain joins TRBV2 to TRBJ1-2; D may be TRBD1 (6 bases). V lost 7 bases to trimming and J lost 0 bases, with 12 bases between them. CDR1 and CDR2 (germline): SNHLY, FYNNEI. This CDR3 has 14 residues. The CDR3 protein is CASTRDNSNYGYTF. The CDR3 coding sequence is TGTGCCAGCACCCGGGACAACTCTAACTATGGCTACACCTTC.

This clone was seen repeatedly, ten times or more. The chain has TRBV9 and TRBJ1-1, with D perhaps matching TRBD1 (5 bases). CDR1 is SGDLS, CDR2 YYNGEE, per germline. With 0 bases removed from V and 3 bases from J, the gap between germline ends came to 12 bases. The CDR3 runs 15 residues. CDR3 loop: CASSVGSGSDTEAFF. CDR3 nucleotides: TGTGCCAGCAGCGTAGGGTCAGGGTCGGACACTGAAGCTTTCTTT.

The chain has TRBV28 and TRBJ1-1; 7 positions agree with TRBD1. CDR1 is MDHEN and CDR2 is SYDVKM in the germline V gene. V lost 6 bases and J lost 1; bases outside the gene matches: 11. This CDR3 comprises 16 residues. The CDR3 DNA reads as TGTGCCAGCAGCCAGACAGGGTTAGGATCGAACACTGAAGCTTTCTTT. This translates into CASSQTGLGSNTEAFF.

The V gene is TRBV11-2, the J gene TRBJ2-3, with TRBD1 matching over 12 bases. The CDR3 has 17 residues. The V and J ends lost 4 bases and 6 bases, in that order; junction bases with no gene match: 11. Germline loops: CDR1 SGHAT, CDR2 FQNNGV. CDR3 residues: CASSSLGGTGGADTQYF. The CDR3 DNA is TGTGCCAGCAGCTCCTTGGGCGGGACAGGGGGCGCGGATACGCAGTATTTT.

This rearrangement joins TRBV6-5 to TRBJ1-2; unclear D gene. Trimming pared 6 bases from V and 8 bases from J, leaving 22 bases between. The germline V gene has CDR1 MNHEY and CDR2 SVGAGI. The CDR3 runs to 15 residues. This CDR3 is CASSDGRLAGRGYTF. CDR3 DNA: TGTGCCAGCAGCGACGGCCGATTAGCCGGCAGAGGCTACACCTTC.

The CDR3 sequence is CASSDNGNTIYF. The CDR3 DNA sequence: TGTGCCAGCAGCGACAATGGAAACACCATATATTTT. The V and J genes are TRBV6-6 and TRBJ1-3; no definite D call. Germline assignment: CDR1 MNHNY and CDR2 SVGAGI (reference sequence). The CDR3 contains 12 residues. Deletions cut 6 bases from V and 3 bases from J, with 6 bases between.

This chain joins TRBV5-4 and TRBJ1-2, with a tentative D call TRBD1 (6 bases). In germline, CDR1 is SGHNT, CDR2 YYREEE (reference sequence). The length of the CDR3 is 15 residues. V shed 4 bases and J shed 8 bases, with 21 bases lying between them. In DNA, the CDR3 is TGTGCCAGCAGCCCGGCCACCAGGGGCATGGGAGGCTACACCTTC. This gives the protein CASSPATRGMGGYTF.

This chain connects TRBV2 to TRBJ2-2; 7 bases agree with TRBD2. After removal of 4 bases from V and 6 bases from J, the junction contained 5 bases not matched to a gene. Germline V gene sequence: CDR1 SNHLY, CDR2 FYNNEI. This CDR3 contains 14 residues. This CDR3 reads CASSGEGAAGELFF. CDR3 coding DNA: TGTGCCAGCAGTGGGGAGGGTGCCGCCGGGGAGCTGTTTTTT. Based on the CDR3 plus reference TRBV2 and TRBJ2-2, the full variable domain is EPEVTQTPSHQVTQMGQEVILRCVPISNHLYFYWYRQILGQKVEFLVSFYNNEISEKSEIFDDQFSVERPDGSNFTLKIRSTKLEDSAMYFCASSGEGAAGELFFGEGSRLTVL.

The V gene is TRBV6-2 or TRBV6-3, the J gene TRBJ1-2, with D possibly TRBD1 on 5 matching bases. The CDR3 is 13 amino acids. The V end was cut by 6 bases, the J end by 3 bases, with 11 bases between. The germline gives CDR1 MNHEY, CDR2 SVGEGT. The CDR3 sequence is CASSRGQDYGYTF. The CDR3 bases are TGTGCCAGCAGCCGCGGACAAGACTATGGCTACACCTTC.